A single sample is the source of the 9 T cell receptor beta chains below, sequenced in a study of OX40 agonist ivuxolimab in advanced cancers. Receptors were amplified or captured by the immunoSEQ multiplex PCR assay. TCRdb took this table from immuneACCESS and kept in-frame rearrangements with V and J called. Such tables lack part of the clones; where checked against another copy, unresolved V genes explain under half of the gap, and the rest is unexplained. This sample holds tens of thousands of clones; about 88% were observed only once. The leading ten clones occupy around 0.5% of the sample. The specimen comprised CD4+ or CD8+ T cells sorted from blood, sampled in a trial of the OX40 agonist ivuxolimab. The receptors stem from an adult with an advanced solid tumor such as melanoma, head and neck, liver or kidney cancer.

This clone came up once. This chain connects TRBV4-3 to TRBJ1-5; no clear D. The germline gives CDR1 LGHNA, CDR2 YSLEER. The CDR3 is 13 amino acids. The V end was cut by 0 bases, the J end by 7 bases, with 7 bases between. The CDR3 here is CASSQDIGQPQHF. As DNA, the CDR3 is TGCGCCAGCAGCCAAGATATCGGGCAGCCCCAGCATTTT.

The chain carries TRBV14 and TRBJ2-5; D is unresolved. V lost 0 bases and J lost 5, with 16 bases in between. Looked up from germline, CDR1 is SGHDN and CDR2 is FVKESK. CDR3 length: 16 amino acids. The CDR3 protein is CASSQDRNYEGETQYF. The CDR3 coding sequence is TGTGCCAGCAGCCAAGATCGGAACTACGAAGGGGAGACCCAGTACTTC.

The chain recombines TRBV7-2 with TRBJ2-3, with TRBD2 identical over 8 bases. The J segment lost 9 bases and the V segment lost 5 bases, leaving 4 bases of the junction unmatched. The CDR3 contains 12 residues. In germline, CDR1 is SGHTA, CDR2 FQGNSA. CDR3: CASSLRGGTQYF. CDR3 sequence (DNA): TGTGCCAGCAGCCTCCGCGGGGGGACGCAGTATTTT.

This chain uses TRBV5-6 with TRBJ1-3; 7 bases agree with TRBD1. The CDR3 is 14 residues long. CDR1 is SGHDT and CDR2 is YYEEEE in the germline V gene. The V and J ends lost 3 bases and 0 bases, in that order; junction bases with no gene match: 0. The DNA of the CDR3 is TGTGCCAGCAGCTGGGACAGCTCTGGAAACACCATATATTTT. This gives the protein CASSWDSSGNTIYF.

This clone was picked up a small number of times. This rearrangement joins TRBV7-2 to TRBJ2-3; 8 positions agree with TRBD2. Germline lookup yields CDR1 SGHTA and CDR2 FQGNSA. There are 16 residues in the CDR3. After removal of 1 base from V and 2 bases from J, the junction contained 5 bases not matched to a gene. CDR3 bases: TGTGCCAGCAGCTTAGAGCGGCGGGGGGTCACAGATACGCAGTATTTT. It yields the protein CASSLERRGVTDTQYF.

The rearrangement uses TRBV7-3 and TRBJ1-1; possible D gene TRBD1, 5 bases. Looked up from germline, CDR1 is SGHTA and CDR2 is FQGTGA. The V end was cut by 5 bases, the J end by 4 bases, with 11 bases between. The CDR3 runs 13 residues. The CDR3 DNA is TGTGCCAGCAGCGCAGGACAAGGCACTGAAGCTTTCTTT. Translating gives CASSAGQGTEAFF.

This clone appeared a single time. The chain combines TRBV28 with TRBJ1-1, with a tentative D call TRBD1 (5 bases). The CDR3 contains 18 residues. The germline V gene encodes CDR1 MDHEN and CDR2 SYDVKM. V was trimmed by 5 bases and J by 1 base, leaving 23 bases between them. The CDR3 DNA is TGTGCCAGCAGTCCGAGAACCTCTAAAGGGGAAAAGAACACTGAAGCTTTCTTT. Encoded protein: CASSPRTSKGEKNTEAFF.

The gene calls are TRBV10-2 and TRBJ2-5, with D unresolved. The V end lost 0 bases, the J end lost 2 bases, and 7 bases lay between the germline ends. The CDR3 extends over 14 amino acids. Germline CDR1 is WSHSY and CDR2 is SAAADI. The CDR3 DNA follows: TGCGCCAGCAGTGAGTCGTCACCTCAAGAGACCCAGTACTTC. Its protein is CASSESSPQETQYF.

V and J are TRBV5-4 and TRBJ1-2, with a tentative D call TRBD1 (5 bases). This CDR3 comprises 13 residues. Germline CDR1 reads SGHNT; CDR2 reads YYREEE (reference sequence). V dropped 4 bases and J dropped 1 base, with 8 bases sitting between them. CDR3 protein: CASSRRGNYGYTF. The CDR3 region has the DNA TGTGCCAGCAGCAGGAGGGGTAACTATGGCTACACCTTC. The whole variable domain, filled in from reference TRBV5-4 and TRBJ1-2, reads ETGVTQSPTHLIKTRGQQVTLRCSSQSGHNTVSWYQQALGQGPQFIFQYYREEENGRGNFPPRFSGLQFPNYSSELNVNALELDDSALYLCASSRRGNYGYTFGSGTRLTVV.